This T cell receptor beta chain was captured by sequencing in a study of blood T cells in healthy people across ages. Points from the study as a whole: Donors of long life had a larger count of naive CD4+ cells and greater diversity than aged donors. Unknown donor CMV status possibly confounded expanded clonotype changes. PBMCs that were unsorted prevented a conclusive naive versus antigen-experienced comparison.

This clonotype was observed once. The antigen remains undetermined. The CDR3 totals 13 residues. V lost 4 bases to trimming and J lost 6 bases, with 12 bases between them. Germline CDR1 is LGHDT and CDR2 is YNNKEL (reference sequence). Then a second PCR, running roughly 7 to 11 cycles, was carried out with a sample-barcoded 5' primer and a J-beta primer mix. TCRdb reprocessed the 5' RACE reads with MiXCR, giving one entry per CDR3 protein. Altogether about 640,000 distinct CDR3 sequences are present, 45% to 65% being singletons, with the ten largest covering 30% to 40%. Sequences were obtained from blood. The clonotype was recovered from a man between 60 and 75 years old in good health. This chain uses TRBV3-1 with TRBJ1-2; a possible D gene is TRBD1 (6 bases). DNA for the CDR3: TGTGCCAGCAGCCTCGGGACATCCGATGGCTACACCTTC. This encodes CASSLGTSDGYTF.